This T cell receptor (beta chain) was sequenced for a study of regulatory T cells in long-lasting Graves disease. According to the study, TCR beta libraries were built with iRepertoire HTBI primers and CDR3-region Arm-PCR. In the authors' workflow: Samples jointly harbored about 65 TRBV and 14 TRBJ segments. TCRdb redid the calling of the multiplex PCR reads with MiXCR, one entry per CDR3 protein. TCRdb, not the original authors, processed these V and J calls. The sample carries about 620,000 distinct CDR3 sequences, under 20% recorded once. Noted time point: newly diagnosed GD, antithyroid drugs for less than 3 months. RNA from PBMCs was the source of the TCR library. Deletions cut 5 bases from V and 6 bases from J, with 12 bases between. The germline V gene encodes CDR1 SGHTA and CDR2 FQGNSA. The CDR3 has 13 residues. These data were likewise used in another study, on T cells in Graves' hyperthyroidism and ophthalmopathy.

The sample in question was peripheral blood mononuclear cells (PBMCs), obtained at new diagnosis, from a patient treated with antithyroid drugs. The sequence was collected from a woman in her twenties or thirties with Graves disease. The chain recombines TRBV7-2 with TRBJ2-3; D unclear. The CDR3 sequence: CASSTTYSDTQYF. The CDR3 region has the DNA TGTGCCAGCAGCACCACCTACTCCGATACGCAGTATTTT.